These 23 T cell receptor beta chains share one sample of origin, sequenced in a study of blood T cell repertoires in COVID-19. The protocol was immunoSEQ multiplex PCR, while the TCRdb copy is restricted to in-frame clones and leaves out a portion. The repertoire holds over 150,000 clones, with roughly four fifths as singletons. Sequenced: peripheral blood. These receptors all stem from a woman aged 55-75 years with acute or convalescent COVID-19.

V is TRBV6-6 and J is TRBJ2-7; 10 bases fit TRBD2. Looked up from germline, CDR1 is MNHNY and CDR2 is SVGAGI (reference sequence). The trim removed 2 bases at V and 2 bases at J, leaving 3 bases unmatched. The CDR3 has 15 amino acids. The CDR3 loop is CASSYQAGGPYEQYF. The CDR3 DNA sequence: TGTGCCAGCAGTTACCAAGCGGGGGGGCCCTACGAGCAGTACTTC.

The chain carries TRBV18 and TRBJ1-5; D gene ambiguous. Between the trimmed V and J ends, which lost 1 base and 8 bases, there was a span of 12 bases. The CDR3 loop spans 14 amino acids. CDR1 is KGHSH, CDR2 LQKENI, per germline. The CDR3 DNA is TGTGCCAGCTCACCACAGGGAGGTGTCGAGCCCCAGCATTTT. Translation gives CASSPQGGVEPQHF.

The rearrangement links TRBV24-1 to TRBJ1-2, with TRBD1 matching over 7 bases. This CDR3 spans 13 amino acids. V lost 7 bases to trimming and J lost 6 bases; unmatched junction nucleotides: 7. Per the germline V gene, CDR1 is KGHDR and CDR2 is SFDVKD. Written as DNA, the CDR3 is TGTGCCACCAGGGACTGGGGACAGAATGGCTACACCTTC. The encoded protein is CATRDWGQNGYTF.

The count of this clone is one. The chain is built from TRBV19 and TRBJ1-4, with D uncertain. From germline, CDR1 is LNHDA and CDR2 SQIVND (reference sequence). The CDR3 is made up of 13 amino acids. Trimming shortened V by 6 bases and J by 0 bases, and 5 bases separated the two germline ends. The CDR3 nucleotides are TGTGCCAGTAGCACTGCAACTAATGAAAAACTGTTTTTT. It encodes CASSTATNEKLFF.

The rearrangement joins TRBV5-1 to TRBJ1-4; 7 bases are shared with TRBD1. Germline trimming cut 6 bases from V and 8 bases from J; bases unmatched to any gene: 10. The CDR3 extends over 14 amino acids. Germline assignment: CDR1 SGHRS and CDR2 YFSETQ. The CDR3 DNA follows: TGCGCCAGCAATACAGGGGTTTCGGGGGAAAAACTGTTTTTT. This sequence encodes CASNTGVSGEKLFF.

This clone was recorded only once. This chain joins TRBV11-2 and TRBJ1-4; 8 bases map to TRBD1. The CDR3 spans 13 residues. Germline-derived CDR1 and CDR2 are SGHAT and FQNNGV. V lost 10 bases, J lost 8 bases, and 9 bases stayed unmatched. CDR3 sequence reads: CATRDRRNEKLFF. The CDR3 bases are TGTGCCACCCGGGACAGGCGGAACGAAAAACTGTTTTTT.

The chain carries TRBV27 and TRBJ2-7; 10 bases are a match to TRBD1. The germline V gene encodes CDR1 MNHEY and CDR2 SMNVEV (reference sequence). The ends lost 4 bases at V and 7 bases at J; junction bases unmatched: 4. The CDR3 is 13 residues long. CDR3 sequence reads: CASSSDRGREQYF. In DNA, the CDR3 is TGTGCCAGCAGTTCAGACAGGGGGCGTGAGCAGTACTTC.

The chain couples TRBV10-1 to TRBJ1-2, with TRBD1 identical over 10 bases. This CDR3 has 14 amino acids. Germline V gives CDR1 WNHNN, CDR2 SYGVQD (reference sequence). The V and J ends lost 5 bases and 6 bases, in that order; junction bases with no gene match: 6. CDR3 in amino acids: CASSPGQGRDGYTF. The CDR3 DNA is TGCGCCAGCAGTCCGGGACAGGGGAGGGATGGCTACACCTTC.

The gene calls are TRBV6-5 and TRBJ1-2; 9 positions match TRBD1. V was clipped by 5 bases and J by 8 bases; unmatched bases: 9. This CDR3 contains 14 residues. Per the germline V gene, CDR1 is MNHEY and CDR2 is SVGAGI. The CDR3 protein is CASSHRDRASGYTF. The CDR3 DNA is TGTGCCAGCAGTCACCGGGACAGGGCGTCGGGCTACACCTTC.

This clone was seen a single time. This chain links TRBV24-1 with TRBJ2-1; 9 positions agree with TRBD2. CDR1 KGHDR and CDR2 SFDVKD come from the germline V gene. The CDR3 spans 15 residues. Losses at the gene ends were 5 bases for V and 4 bases for J; bases not matched to a gene: 5. CDR3 protein: CATSVYSGGYNEQFF. Here the CDR3 DNA reads TGTGCCACCAGTGTATATAGCGGGGGTTACAATGAGCAGTTCTTC.

This clone was recorded a few times. The rearrangement uses TRBV2 and TRBJ1-2, with TRBD1 matching 9 bases. CDR1 and CDR2 (germline): SNHLY, FYNNEI. The CDR3 spans 12 residues. Unmatched junction bases numbered 0, after V lost 8 bases and J lost 2 bases. The CDR3 region is CASGTGNYGYTF. CDR3 in DNA: TGTGCCAGCGGGACAGGGAACTATGGCTACACCTTC.

The chain combines TRBV7-3 with TRBJ2-2, with unresolved D. Germline V gene data show CDR1 as SGHTA and CDR2 as FQGTGA. The CDR3 covers 15 residues. V was pared by 2 bases and J by 3 bases, with 10 bases between. DNA for the CDR3: TGTGCCAGCAGCTTAGGCAATCGGGACACCGGGGAGCTGTTTTTT. Translation: CASSLGNRDTGELFF.

This chain joins TRBV5-1 and TRBJ2-1; 13 nucleotides agree with TRBD2. The germline V gene has CDR1 SGHRS and CDR2 YFSETQ. The V and J ends lost 5 bases and 9 bases, in that order; junction bases with no gene match: 8. The CDR3 contains 15 residues. Here the CDR3 reads CASRIPGLAGFEQFF. DNA of the CDR3: TGCGCCAGCAGGATTCCGGGACTAGCGGGGTTTGAGCAGTTCTTC.

This clone came up once. The chain links TRBV7-3 to TRBJ1-6, with 7 nucleotides matching TRBD1. Germline V CDR1 and CDR2: SGHTA, FQGTGA. The V segment lost 5 bases and the J segment 7 bases; nucleotides outside the gene matches: 2. CDR3 length: 13 amino acids. CDR3 protein: CASSTTGNSPLHF. CDR3 in DNA: TGTGCCAGCAGCACGACAGGGAATTCACCCCTCCACTTT.

The chain recombines TRBV28 with TRBJ1-6; 8 nucleotides align to TRBD1. The CDR3 length is 15 residues. CDR1 and CDR2 (germline): MDHEN, SYDVKM. V was clipped by 2 bases and J by 5 bases; unmatched bases: 2. The CDR3, as DNA: TGTGCCAGCAGTTTACCAGGGGGCCATAATTCACCCCTCCACTTT. It codes for CASSLPGGHNSPLHF.

The J gene is TRBJ2-3, the V gene TRBV4-2; the match to TRBD2 covers 9 bases. CDR1 and CDR2 from the germline V gene are LGHNA and YNFKEQ. This CDR3 is 17 amino acids long. V shed 1 base, J shed 5 bases, and the junction held 10 bases outside the gene matches. CDR3 loop: CASSQGGLRGGQDTQYF. The CDR3 bases are TGTGCCAGCAGCCAAGGTGGGTTGCGGGGGGGCCAAGATACGCAGTATTTT.

A single count supports this clone. The gene calls are TRBV2 and TRBJ1-6; D remains unclear. Trimming shortened V by 6 bases and J by 5 bases, and 14 bases separated the two germline ends. Germline CDR1 SNHLY, CDR2 FYNNEI. The CDR3 totals 15 residues. The CDR3 protein is CASRNSPFDNSPLHF. In DNA, the CDR3 is TGTGCCAGCAGAAACAGCCCCTTTGATAATTCACCCCTCCACTTT.

J is TRBJ1-5 and V is TRBV7-4; no clear D gene. The CDR3 is 12 amino acids. Per the germline V gene, CDR1 is SGHVT and CDR2 is SQSDAQ. The V end was cut by 7 bases, the J end by 4 bases, with 8 bases between. The CDR3 DNA reads as TGTGCCAGCACCTACCCAAATCAGCCCCAGCATTTT. Protein product: CASTYPNQPQHF.

The chain couples TRBV6-1 to TRBJ2-1; 10 nucleotides align to TRBD2. Trimming cost V 0 bases and J 8 bases; bases outside gene matches: 4. Germline CDR1 reads MNHNS; CDR2 reads SASEGT. The CDR3 extends over 15 amino acids. CDR3 DNA sequence: TGTGCCAGCAGTGAAGCGGTAGCGGGGGGTTATGAGCAGTTCTTC. Protein: CASSEAVAGGYEQFF.

This chain links TRBV3-1 (or the pseudogene TRBV3-2) with TRBJ2-1; 13 nucleotides match TRBD2. The CDR3 consists of 18 residues. Trimming at V came to 3 bases and at J to 1 base, leaving 6 bases not matched to a gene. The germline CDR1 and CDR2 sequences are LGHDT and YNNKEL (reference sequence). DNA for the CDR3: TGTGCCAGCAGCCATTACGGGACTAGCGGGGTTTCCTACAATGAGCAGTTCTTC. It encodes CASSHYGTSGVSYNEQFF.

V and J are TRBV6-5 and TRBJ2-1, with D possibly being TRBD2 (6 bases). This CDR3 region has 14 residues. The germline V gene has CDR1 MNHEY and CDR2 SVGAGI. V was cut by 2 bases and J by 7 bases, with 12 bases left in between. The CDR3 region is CASSYEGGGNEQFF. The CDR3 bases are TGTGCCAGCAGTTACGAGGGAGGTGGGAATGAGCAGTTCTTC.

The chain combines TRBV5-1 with TRBJ2-1; 14 positions agree with TRBD2. Losses at the gene ends were 0 bases for V and 5 bases for J; bases not matched to a gene: 10. The CDR3 extends over 19 amino acids. Germline CDR1 SGHRS, CDR2 YFSETQ. CDR3 sequence (DNA): TGCGCCAGCAGCTTGGAAACGGGACTAGCGGGGGCGCACGACAATGAGCAGTTCTTC. Translating gives CASSLETGLAGAHDNEQFF.

This clone was seen only once. The chain uses TRBV5-1 and TRBJ1-1; 9 nucleotides match TRBD1. Germline lookup yields CDR1 SGHRS and CDR2 YFSETQ. With V trimmed by 6 bases and J by 0 bases, 6 bases remained unmatched. The CDR3 length is 15 residues. The CDR3 region is CASTWDRDLNTEAFF. The CDR3 nucleotides are TGCGCCAGCACTTGGGACAGGGACCTGAACACTGAAGCTTTCTTT. The full variable domain, with the rest looked up from reference TRBV5-1 and TRBJ1-1, is KAGVTQTPRYLIKTRGQQVTLSCSPISGHRSVSWYQQTPGQGLQFLFEYFSETQRNKGNFPGRFSGRQFSNSRSEMNVSTLELGDSALYLCASTWDRDLNTEAFFGQGTRLTVV.